Presented here are 15 T cell receptor beta chains from one specimen sequenced in a study of T cell responses to AZD1222 COVID-19 vaccine. Using immunoSEQ multiplex PCR, the repertoire was profiled, and TCRdb retains in-frame clones only, with some absent. Among roughly 120,000 clones, 91% were seen once, and the ten largest hold roughly 6.9%. Sequencing used peripheral blood, obtained on day 0 of AZD1222 vaccination. The receptors originated from an adult in good health.

This chain uses TRBV6-5 with TRBJ1-2, with a possible D match to TRBD1 (6 bases). The CDR3 consists of 13 residues. Germline V gene sequence: CDR1 MNHEY, CDR2 SVGAGI. Trimming left V 8 bases short and J 6 bases short, with 16 bases between. The CDR3 DNA reads TGTGCCAGCCTTGCCAGGGGTATGGATGGCTACACCTTC. Encoded protein: CASLARGMDGYTF.

The rearrangement joins TRBV24-1 to TRBJ2-1; D is unresolved. Germline V gives CDR1 KGHDR, CDR2 SFDVKD. V dropped 1 base and J dropped 6 bases, with 9 bases sitting between them. The CDR3 consists of 14 residues. CDR3 sequence: CATSDFKFGNEQFF. The DNA for the CDR3 is TGTGCCACCAGTGATTTTAAGTTTGGCAATGAGCAGTTCTTC.

This clone appeared once. This chain joins TRBV27 and TRBJ2-2; D might be TRBD1 (5 bases). Deletions cut 6 bases from V and 4 bases from J, with 9 bases between. This CDR3 is built from 13 residues. The germline CDR1 and CDR2 sequences are MNHEY and SMNVEV (reference sequence). The CDR3 DNA is TGTGCCAGCAGGCTCAGGGTCACCGGGGAGCTGTTTTTT. Translated: CASRLRVTGELFF.

This clone appeared a single time. V is TRBV19 and J is TRBJ2-1; D is ambiguous. Between the trimmed V and J ends, which lost 9 bases and 8 bases, there was a span of 11 bases. The germline V gene has CDR1 LNHDA and CDR2 SQIVND (reference sequence). The CDR3 extends over 11 amino acids. CDR3 protein: CARDLIDEQFF. CDR3 coding DNA: TGTGCCAGGGATCTAATCGATGAGCAGTTCTTC.

The chain has TRBV18 and TRBJ1-5; maybe TRBD1 (5 bases). CDR1 is KGHSH and CDR2 is LQKENI in the germline V gene. CDR3 length equals 15 residues. Trimming removed 4 bases from V and 5 bases from J, with 15 bases in between. The CDR3 DNA reads TGTGCCAGCTCACAGGCAGGGACGGGATATCAGCCCCAGCATTTT. It yields the protein CASSQAGTGYQPQHF.

The chain joins TRBV18 to TRBJ1-5; 7 nucleotides match TRBD1. V dropped 6 bases and J dropped 3; count of bases not matched to a gene: 8. This CDR3 has 15 residues. Germline V gene lookup returns CDR1 KGHSH and CDR2 LQKENI. The CDR3 reads CASSQGGVLNQPQHF. The CDR3 DNA sequence: TGTGCCAGCTCCCAGGGGGGTGTCCTCAATCAGCCCCAGCATTTT.

This clone was counted a single time. This sequence joins TRBV5-1 and TRBJ2-3; TRBD1 aligns across 9 bases. V shed 2 bases and J 6 bases; nucleotides not matched to a gene: 1. The CDR3 totals 13 residues. Germline V gene sequence: CDR1 SGHRS, CDR2 YFSETQ. CDR3 in amino acids: CASSLQGADTQYF. The CDR3 region has the DNA TGCGCCAGCAGCTTACAGGGGGCTGATACGCAGTATTTT.

The chain combines TRBV6-5 with TRBJ2-3; D gene unclear. V lost 8 bases to trimming and J lost 2 bases, with 8 bases between them. Germline loops: CDR1 MNHEY, CDR2 SVGAGI. CDR3 length: 12 residues. CDR3 in amino acids: CASGKLTDTQYF. The CDR3 nucleotides read TGTGCCAGCGGGAAACTCACAGATACGCAGTATTTT.

This clone came up once. This CDR3 reads CASSSSGYYEQYF. The CDR3 nucleotides are TGTGCCAGCAGTTCTAGCGGCTACTACGAGCAGTACTTC. The chain uses TRBV27 and TRBJ2-7, with TRBD2 matching 7 bases. J gave up 3 bases and V 4 bases, and 3 bases lay outside the gene matches. Germline V gives CDR1 MNHEY, CDR2 SMNVEV (reference sequence). This CDR3 spans 13 amino acids.

This rearrangement joins TRBV9 to TRBJ2-1; perhaps TRBD1 as D (6 bases). The CDR3 has 15 residues. Per germline, CDR1 SGDLS and CDR2 YYNGEE. V was clipped by 0 bases and J by 2 bases, with 9 bases between them. For the CDR3, the DNA is TGTGCCAGCAGCGTAGGGGCAGGGGCCTACAATGAGCAGTTCTTC. This encodes CASSVGAGAYNEQFF.

The V gene is TRBV19, the J gene TRBJ1-5; the D is unclear. V gave up 3 bases and J gave up 2 bases, with 11 bases separating them. The CDR3 contains 15 residues. Germline CDR1 is LNHDA and CDR2 is SQIVND (reference sequence). Here the CDR3 DNA reads TGTGCCAGTAGTATCCTGGGGTTTGGCAATCAGCCCCAGCATTTT. It specifies CASSILGFGNQPQHF.

The chain's CDR3 is CATSIPRGGQPQHF. CDR3 bases: TGTGCCACCAGCATTCCCAGAGGGGGTCAGCCCCAGCATTTT. The chain recombines TRBV15 with TRBJ1-5; a weak D match, TRBD1 (6 bases). CDR3 length: 14 residues. V lost 4 bases to trimming and J lost 6 bases, with 13 bases between them. CDR1 and CDR2 (germline): LNHNV, YYDKDF (reference sequence).

This clone was detected only once. The rearrangement uses TRBV14 and TRBJ1-1; no clear D. CDR3 length: 14 residues. Germline CDR1 is SGHDN and CDR2 is FVKESK. Trimming took 4 bases from V and 0 from J, leaving 9 bases between them. The DNA of the CDR3 is TGTGCCAGCAGCCTGATAGGGATGAACACTGAAGCTTTCTTT. This codes for CASSLIGMNTEAFF.

The gene calls are TRBV7-9 and TRBJ1-4; a weak D match, TRBD1 (5 bases). The CDR3 covers 16 residues. Germline values: CDR1 SEHNR, CDR2 FQNEAQ (reference sequence). The V end lost 5 bases, the J end lost 8 bases, and 21 bases lay between the germline ends. Written as DNA, the CDR3 is TGTGCCAGCAGCCTCTCTCCAGGGCAGGGACCAGAAAAACTGTTTTTT. Its translation is CASSLSPGQGPEKLFF.

J is TRBJ1-1 and V is TRBV4-1; a weak D match, TRBD1 (6 bases). The CDR3 has 15 amino acids. Trimming pared 1 base from V and 2 bases from J, leaving 11 bases between. Germline V gene lookup returns CDR1 MGHRA and CDR2 YSYEKL. The CDR3 reads CASSQGGQGNTEAFF. CDR3 bases: TGCGCCAGCAGCCAAGGGGGGCAGGGAAACACTGAAGCTTTCTTT.